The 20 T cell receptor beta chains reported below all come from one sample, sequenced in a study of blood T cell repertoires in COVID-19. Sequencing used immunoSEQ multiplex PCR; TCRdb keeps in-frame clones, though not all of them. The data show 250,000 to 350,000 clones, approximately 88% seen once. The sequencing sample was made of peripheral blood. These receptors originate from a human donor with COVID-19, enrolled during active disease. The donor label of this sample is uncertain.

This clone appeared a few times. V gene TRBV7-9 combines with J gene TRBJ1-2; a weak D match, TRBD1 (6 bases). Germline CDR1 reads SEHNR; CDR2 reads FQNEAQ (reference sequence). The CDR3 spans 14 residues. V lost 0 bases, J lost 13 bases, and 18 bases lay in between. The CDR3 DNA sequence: TGTGCCAGCAGCTTAGCATCGGACAGCGCCCTCTTCACCTTC. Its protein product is CASSLASDSALFTF.

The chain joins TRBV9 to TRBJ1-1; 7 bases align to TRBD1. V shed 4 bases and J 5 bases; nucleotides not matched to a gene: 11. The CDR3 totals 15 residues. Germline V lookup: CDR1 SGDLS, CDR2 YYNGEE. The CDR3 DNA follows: TGTGCCAGCAGCTCTCGGACAGGCTTTGGGACTGAAGCTTTCTTT. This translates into CASSSRTGFGTEAFF.

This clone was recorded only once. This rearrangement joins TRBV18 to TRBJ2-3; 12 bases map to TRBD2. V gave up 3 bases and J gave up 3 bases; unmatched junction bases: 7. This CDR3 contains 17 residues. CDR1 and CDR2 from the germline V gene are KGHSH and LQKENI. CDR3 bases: TGTGCCAGCTCACCTGCGACTAGCGGGAGTGGGACAGATACGCAGTATTTT. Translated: CASSPATSGSGTDTQYF.

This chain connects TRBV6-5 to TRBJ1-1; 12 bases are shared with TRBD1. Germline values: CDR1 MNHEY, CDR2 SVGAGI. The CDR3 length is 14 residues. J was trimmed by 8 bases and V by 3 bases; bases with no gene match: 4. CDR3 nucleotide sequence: TGTGCCAGCAGTTATTCCGGGACAGGGGGCGAAGCTTTCTTT. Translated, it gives CASSYSGTGGEAFF.

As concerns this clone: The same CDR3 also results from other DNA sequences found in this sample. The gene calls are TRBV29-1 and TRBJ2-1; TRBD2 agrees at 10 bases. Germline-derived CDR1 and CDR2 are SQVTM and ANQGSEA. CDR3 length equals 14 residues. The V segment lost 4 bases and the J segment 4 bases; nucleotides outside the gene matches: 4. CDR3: CSVGGTSVYNEQFF. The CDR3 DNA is TGCAGCGTTGGGGGGACTAGCGTTTACAATGAGCAGTTCTTC.

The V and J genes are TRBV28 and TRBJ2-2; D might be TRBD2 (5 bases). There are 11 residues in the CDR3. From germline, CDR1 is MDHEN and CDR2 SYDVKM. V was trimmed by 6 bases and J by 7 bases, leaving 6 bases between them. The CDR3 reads CASREDGELFF. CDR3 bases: TGTGCCAGCAGGGAGGACGGGGAGCTGTTTTTT.

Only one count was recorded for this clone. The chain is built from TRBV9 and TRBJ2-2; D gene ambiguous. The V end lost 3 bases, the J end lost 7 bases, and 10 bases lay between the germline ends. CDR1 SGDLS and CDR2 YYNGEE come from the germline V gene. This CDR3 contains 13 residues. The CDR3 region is CASSDEFFGELFF. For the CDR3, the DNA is TGTGCCAGCAGCGACGAGTTTTTCGGGGAGCTGTTTTTT.

The CDR3 DNA sequence: TGTGCCAGCAGCCCAGGAGCAGGGTCCAATCAGCCCCAGCATTTT. This translates into CASSPGAGSNQPQHF. The rearrangement uses TRBV7-8 and TRBJ1-5; possible D gene TRBD1, 5 bases. Germline CDR1 reads SGHVS; CDR2 reads FQNEAQ. The CDR3 consists of 15 residues. Trimming shortened V by 5 bases and J by 3 bases, and 14 bases separated the two germline ends.

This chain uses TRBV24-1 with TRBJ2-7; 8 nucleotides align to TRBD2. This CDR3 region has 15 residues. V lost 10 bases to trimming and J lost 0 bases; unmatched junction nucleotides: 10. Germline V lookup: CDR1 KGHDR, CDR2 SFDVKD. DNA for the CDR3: TGTGCCACTTCGGGAGGGCGCCAACCCTCCTACGAGCAGTACTTC. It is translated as CATSGGRQPSYEQYF.

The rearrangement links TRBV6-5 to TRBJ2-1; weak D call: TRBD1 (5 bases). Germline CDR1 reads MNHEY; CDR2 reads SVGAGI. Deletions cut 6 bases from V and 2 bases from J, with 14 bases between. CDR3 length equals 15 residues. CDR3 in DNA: TGTGCCAGCAGGCCCACAGACAGCCCCTACAATGAGCAGTTCTTC. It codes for CASRPTDSPYNEQFF.

The CDR3 nucleotides read TGTGCCAGCAGCTCTGGGACTAGCGCCTTTAACGAGCAGTACTTC. As protein: CASSSGTSAFNEQYF. V and J are TRBV9 and TRBJ2-7, with TRBD2 matching 10 bases. The CDR3 loop spans 15 amino acids. The ends lost 4 bases at V and 5 bases at J; junction bases unmatched: 9. Germline CDR1 is SGDLS and CDR2 is YYNGEE.

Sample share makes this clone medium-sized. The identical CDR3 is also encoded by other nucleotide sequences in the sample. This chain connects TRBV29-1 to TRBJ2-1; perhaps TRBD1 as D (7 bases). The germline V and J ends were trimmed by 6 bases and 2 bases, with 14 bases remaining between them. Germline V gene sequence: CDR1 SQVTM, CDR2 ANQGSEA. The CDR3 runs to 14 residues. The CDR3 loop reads CSVSGGQTYNEQFF. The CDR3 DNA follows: TGCAGCGTCTCCGGGGGACAGACCTACAATGAGCAGTTCTTC.

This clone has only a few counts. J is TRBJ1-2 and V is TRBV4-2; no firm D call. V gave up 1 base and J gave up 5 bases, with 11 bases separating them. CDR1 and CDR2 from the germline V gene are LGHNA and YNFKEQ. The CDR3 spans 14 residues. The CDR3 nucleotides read TGTGCCAGCAGCCAAGTGACATTTGGGTATGGCTACACCTTC. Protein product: CASSQVTFGYGYTF.

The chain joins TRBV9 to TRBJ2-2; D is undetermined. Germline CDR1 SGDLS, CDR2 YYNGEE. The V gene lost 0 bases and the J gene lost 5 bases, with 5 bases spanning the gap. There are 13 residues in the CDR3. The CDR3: CASSVGETGELFF. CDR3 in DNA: TGTGCCAGCAGCGTAGGAGAAACCGGGGAGCTGTTTTTT.

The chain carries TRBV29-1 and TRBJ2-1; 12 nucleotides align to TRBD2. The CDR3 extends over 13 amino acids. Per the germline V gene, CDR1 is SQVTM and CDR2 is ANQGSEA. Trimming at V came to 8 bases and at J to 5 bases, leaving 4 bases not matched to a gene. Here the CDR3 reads CSFLAGGDNEQFF. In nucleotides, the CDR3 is TGCAGCTTCCTAGCGGGAGGGGACAATGAGCAGTTCTTC.

CDR3 nucleotides: TGTGCCAGCAGTTCCCCAGGGCAGGGAGGGCAAGAGACCCAGTACTTC. Encoded protein: CASSSPGQGGQETQYF. J is TRBJ2-5 and V is TRBV28, with 7 positions matching TRBD2. V shed 4 bases and J 2 bases; nucleotides not matched to a gene: 10. This CDR3 spans 16 amino acids. CDR1 is MDHEN, CDR2 SYDVKM, per germline.

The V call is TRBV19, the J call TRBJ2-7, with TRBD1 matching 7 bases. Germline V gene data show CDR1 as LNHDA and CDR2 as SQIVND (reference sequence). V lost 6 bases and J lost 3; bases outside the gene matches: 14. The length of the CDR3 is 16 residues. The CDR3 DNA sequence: TGTGCCAGTAGCCCGAAGGGGCTTGGACAGGACTACGAGCAGTACTTC. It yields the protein CASSPKGLGQDYEQYF.

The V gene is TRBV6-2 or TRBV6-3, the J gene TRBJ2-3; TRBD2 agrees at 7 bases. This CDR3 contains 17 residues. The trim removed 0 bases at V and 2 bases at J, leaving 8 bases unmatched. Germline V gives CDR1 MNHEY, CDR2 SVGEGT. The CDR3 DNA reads TGTGCCAGCAGTTACTCGGCTAGCGGTACCTACACAGATACGCAGTATTTT. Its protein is CASSYSASGTYTDTQYF.

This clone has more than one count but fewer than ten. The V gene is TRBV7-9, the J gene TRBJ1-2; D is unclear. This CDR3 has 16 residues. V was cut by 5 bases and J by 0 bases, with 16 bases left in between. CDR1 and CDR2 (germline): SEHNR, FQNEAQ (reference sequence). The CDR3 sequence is CASSRQISSANYGYTF. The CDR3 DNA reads TGTGCCAGCAGCCGACAAATCTCCTCAGCTAACTATGGCTACACCTTC.

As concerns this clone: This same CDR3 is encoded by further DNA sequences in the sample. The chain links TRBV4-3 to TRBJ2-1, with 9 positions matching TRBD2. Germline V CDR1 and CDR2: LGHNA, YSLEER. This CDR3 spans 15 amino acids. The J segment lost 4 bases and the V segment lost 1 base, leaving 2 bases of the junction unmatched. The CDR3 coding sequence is TGCGCCAGCAGCCAAGGTCTAGCGGGGTACAATGAGCAGTTCTTC. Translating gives CASSQGLAGYNEQFF.